These 25 T cell receptor beta chains were sequenced from one sample in a study of T cell responses to AZD1222 COVID-19 vaccine (dated by TCRdb to the early 2020s). Library method: the immunoSEQ multiplex PCR assay. Held by TCRdb, this immuneACCESS table contains in-frame sequences only and omits some clones. Under half of the omission traces to an unresolved V gene where checked; the cause of the rest is unknown. In this sample the table shows 120,000 to 150,000 clones, about 93% of which occur a single time. The ten most abundant clones make up around 5.2% of the sample. This specimen's time point label, per the study, means: baseline before first vaccination. This specimen was peripheral blood, taken on day 0 of AZD1222 vaccination. The source is an adult in good health.

The chain combines TRBV24-1 with TRBJ2-2; D is perhaps TRBD1 or TRBD2 (5 bases each). The V gene's germline CDR1 is KGHDR and CDR2 SFDVKD. This CDR3 is 14 amino acids long. V lost 10 bases and J 5 bases, leaving 16 bases between the germline ends. The DNA of the CDR3 is TGTGCCACATGGGGACCATACCAGACCGGGGAGCTGTTTTTT. Its translation: CATWGPYQTGELFF.

The chain uses TRBV3-1 (or the pseudogene TRBV3-2) and TRBJ2-5, with 9 bases lining up with TRBD2. CDR3 length: 15 residues. The V gene end was trimmed by 1 base and the J gene end by 2 bases; junction bases not matched to a gene: 2. Per the germline V gene, CDR1 is LGHDT and CDR2 is YNNKEL (reference sequence). Here the CDR3 DNA reads TGTGCCAGCAGCCAAGGCGCGGGGGGGCAAGAGACCCAGTACTTC. It yields the protein CASSQGAGGQETQYF.

The rearrangement uses TRBV28 and TRBJ2-3; the D gene is possibly TRBD1 (7 bases). This CDR3 region has 18 residues. CDR1 and CDR2 from the germline V gene are MDHEN and SYDVKM. V was clipped by 5 bases and J by 4 bases, with 25 bases between them. As DNA, the CDR3 is TGTGCCAGCAGTCCAACAGGGGCGGGACTCCCCCGGGCAGATACGCAGTATTTT. Translating it yields CASSPTGAGLPRADTQYF. The complete variable domain, with remaining parts taken from reference TRBV28 and TRBJ2-3, reads DVKVTQSSRYLVKRTGEKVFLECVQDMDHENMFWYRQDPGLGLRLIYFSYDVKMKEKGDIPEGYSVSREKKERFSLILESASTNQTSMYLCASSPTGAGLPRADTQYFGPGTRLTVL.

CDR3: CARSLIIPYNSPLHF. DNA for the CDR3: TGTGCCAGAAGCTTAATTATACCTTATAATTCACCCCTCCACTTT. V usage is TRBV5-3 and J usage is TRBJ1-6, with D uncertain. TRBV5-3 is labeled an ORF, and its function is uncertain. The CDR3 is made up of 15 amino acids. Trimming removed 2 bases at V and 4 bases at J, with 10 bases between.

The CDR3 nucleotides read TGTGCCAGCACCCTTTCCTTGGGTTCACCCCTCCACTTT. It encodes CASTLSLGSPLHF. The chain links TRBV25-1 to TRBJ1-6; no definite D call. The V end was cut by 7 bases, the J end by 9 bases, with 13 bases between. CDR3 length equals 13 residues. CDR1 and CDR2 from the germline V gene are MGHDK and SYGVNS.

The chain joins TRBV28 to TRBJ1-2; D is ambiguous. With 10 bases removed from V and 2 bases from J, the gap between germline ends came to 11 bases. The CDR3 sequence is 12 residues long. Germline CDR1 MDHEN, CDR2 SYDVKM. This chain's CDR3 is CATYTLNYGYTF. The CDR3 DNA is TGTGCCACCTACACTCTAAACTATGGCTACACCTTC.

The chain joins TRBV19 to TRBJ1-2; 8 bases agree with TRBD1. The V gene end was trimmed by 8 bases and the J gene end by 1 base; junction bases not matched to a gene: 9. Germline lookup yields CDR1 LNHDA and CDR2 SQIVND (reference sequence). The CDR3 runs 15 residues. The DNA of the CDR3 is TGTGCCAGTTGGACAGGGAGGCGAGATAACTATGGCTACACCTTC. It codes for CASWTGRRDNYGYTF.

This chain joins TRBV11-2 and TRBJ1-5; no definite D call. V dropped 0 bases and J dropped 6 bases, with 6 bases sitting between them. This CDR3 is built from 13 residues. The germline V gene encodes CDR1 SGHAT and CDR2 FQNNGV. CDR3: CASSLELGQPQHF. The CDR3 region has the DNA TGTGCCAGCAGCTTAGAATTGGGTCAGCCCCAGCATTTT.

This chain links TRBV25-1 with TRBJ2-5; the D gene is possibly TRBD1 (6 bases). Trimming took off 3 bases at V and 4 bases at J, with 12 bases between the two ends. This CDR3 comprises 14 residues. CDR1 is MGHDK and CDR2 is SYGVNS in the germline V gene. The CDR3 is CASSDRTAGETQYF. The CDR3 nucleotides are TGTGCCAGCAGTGATCGGACAGCCGGAGAGACCCAGTACTTC.

The chain is built from TRBV27 and TRBJ2-5; D call uncertain. V was clipped by 2 bases and J by 5 bases, with 9 bases between them. The CDR3 extends over 13 amino acids. Germline CDR1 MNHEY, CDR2 SMNVEV (reference sequence). The CDR3 region is CASSLRRYETQYF. The CDR3 DNA reads as TGTGCCAGCAGTTTAAGGCGGTATGAGACCCAGTACTTC.

The gene calls are TRBV20-1 and TRBJ1-4, with D perhaps matching TRBD1 (5 bases). This CDR3 contains 15 residues. V was clipped by 3 bases and J by 2 bases, with 13 bases between them. Germline CDR1 reads DFQATT; CDR2 reads SNEGSKA (reference sequence). DNA for the CDR3: TGCAGTGCTAGTTTGGGGGGTAGCACTAATGAAAAACTGTTTTTT. The encoded protein is CSASLGGSTNEKLFF.

The V and J genes are TRBV18 and TRBJ1-4, with D uncertain. The length of the CDR3 is 12 residues. Germline CDR1 reads KGHSH; CDR2 reads LQKENI. With 6 bases removed from V and 8 bases from J, the gap between germline ends came to 10 bases. CDR3 coding DNA: TGTGCCAGCTCCCGCAGGTGGGAAAAACTGTTTTTT. Protein: CASSRRWEKLFF.

The chain carries TRBV9 and TRBJ2-1; D possibly uses TRBD1 or TRBD2 (6 bases each). The length of the CDR3 is 15 residues. V gave up 1 base and J gave up 2 bases, with 10 bases separating them. CDR1 SGDLS and CDR2 YYNGEE come from the germline V gene. The DNA for the CDR3 is TGTGCCAGCAGCGTAACTGGGGGGCCCTACAATGAGCAGTTCTTC. Translated, it gives CASSVTGGPYNEQFF. Using reference TRBV9 and TRBJ2-1 for the parts outside the CDR3, the full variable domain is DSGVTQTPKHLITATGQRVTLRCSPRSGDLSVYWYQQSLDQGLQFLIQYYNGEERAKGNILERFSAQQFPDLHSELNLSSLELGDSALYFCASSVTGGPYNEQFFGPGTRLTVL.

The chain links TRBV4-3 to TRBJ1-2; TRBD1 might be the D (5 bases). The CDR3 loop spans 14 amino acids. Germline CDR1 is LGHNA and CDR2 is YSLEER. The ends were cut back, 7 bases at V and 5 bases at J, with 17 bases in the middle. This CDR3 reads CASTWKRAGYGYTF. CDR3 nucleotide sequence: TGCGCCAGCACCTGGAAACGGGCAGGGTATGGCTACACCTTC.

The J gene is TRBJ2-5, the V gene TRBV19; a possible D gene is TRBD2 (5 bases). Trimming removed 6 bases from V and 5 bases from J, with 7 bases in between. Germline V lookup: CDR1 LNHDA, CDR2 SQIVND (reference sequence). This CDR3 contains 11 residues. The CDR3 is CASRRAETQYF. CDR3 coding DNA: TGTGCCAGTAGGAGGGCGGAGACCCAGTACTTC.

V and J are TRBV2 and TRBJ1-5; TRBD1 might be the D (5 bases). V lost 2 bases, J lost 8 bases, and 16 bases lay in between. The CDR3 contains 15 residues. In germline, CDR1 is SNHLY, CDR2 FYNNEI. CDR3 loop: CASSEQGSAFEPQHF. The CDR3 bases are TGTGCCAGCAGTGAACAGGGCAGCGCGTTCGAGCCCCAGCATTTT.

The chain joins TRBV5-1 to TRBJ1-4; 11 nucleotides align to TRBD1. V lost 6 bases and J lost 8; bases outside the gene matches: 6. The CDR3 covers 14 residues. Germline lookup yields CDR1 SGHRS and CDR2 YFSETQ. CDR3 coding DNA: TGCGCCAGCACAGAAGGGACAGGGGGAGAAAAACTGTTTTTT. It specifies CASTEGTGGEKLFF.

J is TRBJ1-5 and V is TRBV2; 9 bases line up with TRBD1. Germline lookup yields CDR1 SNHLY and CDR2 FYNNEI. The CDR3 consists of 17 residues. The ends lost 1 base at V and 8 bases at J; junction bases unmatched: 12. The CDR3 loop is CASSEGRGQGQFEPQHF. The CDR3 DNA follows: TGTGCCAGCAGTGAAGGAAGAGGACAGGGGCAGTTTGAGCCCCAGCATTTT.

V gene TRBV6-2 or TRBV6-3 combines with J gene TRBJ2-5; D gene uncertain. Germline V gene lookup returns CDR1 MNHEY and CDR2 SVGEGT. Trimming pared 0 bases from V and 7 bases from J, leaving 3 bases between. This CDR3 comprises 11 residues. Here the CDR3 reads CASSYSGTQYF. The CDR3 nucleotides are TGTGCCAGCAGTTACTCAGGGACCCAGTACTTC.

This sequence joins TRBV15 and TRBJ2-7; TRBD1 aligns across 7 bases. Germline-derived CDR1 and CDR2 are LNHNV and YYDKDF (reference sequence). CDR3 length: 17 residues. Trimming removed 2 bases from V and 6 bases from J; junction bases left unmatched: 16. This chain's CDR3 is CATSRSLEGAGYGEQYF. In DNA, the CDR3 is TGTGCCACCAGCAGATCCCTAGAGGGGGCGGGCTATGGCGAGCAGTACTTC.

The rearrangement links TRBV27 to TRBJ2-7, with TRBD1 matching over 9 bases. Per germline, CDR1 MNHEY and CDR2 SMNVEV (reference sequence). After removal of 4 bases from V and 5 bases from J, the junction contained 9 bases not matched to a gene. The CDR3 spans 15 residues. CDR3 nucleotide sequence: TGTGCCAGCAGTTCGCGAGGGACAGGGATCAACGAGCAGTACTTC. It codes for CASSSRGTGINEQYF.

The rearrangement links TRBV3-1 (or the pseudogene TRBV3-2) to TRBJ1-1; D not certain. Trimming removed 2 bases at V and 3 bases at J, with 4 bases between. The CDR3 length is 12 residues. The germline gives CDR1 LGHDT, CDR2 YNNKEL (reference sequence). CDR3 residues: CASSQYHTEAFF. The CDR3 DNA follows: TGTGCCAGCAGCCAATACCACACTGAAGCTTTCTTT.

In its sample, this clone was seen a few times. The rearrangement links TRBV28 to TRBJ2-4; TRBD2 agrees at 8 bases. Trimming took 3 bases from V and 1 from J; bases not matched to a gene: 8. CDR3 length: 17 residues. Germline-derived CDR1 and CDR2 are MDHEN and SYDVKM. CDR3 residues: CASSFPYSGEAKNIQYF. CDR3 in DNA: TGTGCCAGCAGTTTCCCCTATAGCGGGGAGGCCAAAAACATTCAGTACTTC.

Comment on this clone: One end of the junction fails to match germline, which may point to a read error. This chain joins TRBV6-1 and TRBJ1-6; D is possibly TRBD1 (6 bases). This CDR3 spans 15 amino acids. Germline V CDR1 and CDR2: MNHNS, SASEGT. The CDR3 DNA is TGTGCCAGCAGTGAACCCAGTTGGACAGTCCGAATCCCCAACTTT. Its protein product is CASSEPSWTVRIPNF.

V is TRBV27 and J is TRBJ2-7; TRBD2 matches 7 bases. The germline CDR1 and CDR2 sequences are MNHEY and SMNVEV (reference sequence). The CDR3 spans 14 residues. Trimming cost V 6 bases and J 3 bases; bases outside gene matches: 8. The CDR3 DNA reads TGTGCCAGCAGCCTTGGGGGGGGTCGCTACGAGCAGTACTTC. It encodes CASSLGGGRYEQYF.